Below are 23 T cell receptor beta chains sequenced from a single sample in a study of blood T cell repertoires in COVID-19. Repertoires were generated with immunoSEQ multiplex PCR, while TCRdb's copy carries only in-frame clones and drops some. The profile shows 110,000 or so clones, about 85% of them singletons. The material sequenced was peripheral blood. Receptors originate from a woman aged 55-69 years with COVID-19, enrolled during active disease.

This sequence joins TRBV6-2 or TRBV6-3 and TRBJ1-2; the D is unclear. The V end lost 5 bases, the J end lost 8 bases, and 12 bases lay between the germline ends. The CDR3 runs to 12 residues. CDR1 MNHEY and CDR2 SVGEGT come from the germline V gene. The CDR3 DNA is TGTGCCAGCAGTCGACACGGCGAGGGCTACACCTTC. It yields the protein CASSRHGEGYTF.

This clone has a handful of counts. V and J are TRBV27 and TRBJ1-5; no definite D call. V lost 7 bases and J lost 9, with 22 bases in between. This CDR3 comprises 15 residues. Germline V CDR1 and CDR2: MNHEY, SMNVEV (reference sequence). The CDR3 nucleotides are TGTGCCAGCAAAAAGGAGCCGGGAGGCGTTGGGCCCCAGCATTTT. It codes for CASKKEPGGVGPQHF.

The chain is built from TRBV6-1 and TRBJ2-7, with 8 bases lining up with TRBD2. The germline V gene has CDR1 MNHNS and CDR2 SASEGT. The CDR3 spans 18 residues. Losses at the gene ends were 0 bases for V and 4 bases for J; bases not matched to a gene: 14. The CDR3 spells CASSEARGGGLGGYEQYF. CDR3 sequence (DNA): TGTGCCAGCAGTGAAGCTCGCGGCGGGGGGCTCGGTGGGTACGAGCAGTACTTC.

CDR3 protein: CASSISDGTNTEAFF. The CDR3 nucleotides read TGTGCCAGTAGTATCTCCGACGGGACAAACACTGAAGCTTTCTTT. The chain carries TRBV19 and TRBJ1-1; D possibly corresponds to TRBD1 (6 bases). This CDR3 has 15 amino acids. The V end lost 3 bases, the J end lost 2 bases, and 13 bases lay between the germline ends. Germline V CDR1 and CDR2: LNHDA, SQIVND (reference sequence).

The J gene is TRBJ1-4, the V gene TRBV9; D ambiguous. Trimming pared 0 bases from V and 7 bases from J, leaving 13 bases between. The germline V gene has CDR1 SGDLS and CDR2 YYNGEE. This CDR3 spans 15 amino acids. The CDR3 region is CASSVGMSYGEKLFF. The CDR3 region has the DNA TGTGCCAGCAGCGTAGGAATGAGTTACGGTGAAAAACTGTTTTTT. Supplemented by reference TRBV9 and TRBJ1-4, the full variable domain reads DSGVTQTPKHLITATGQRVTLRCSPRSGDLSVYWYQQSLDQGLQFLIQYYNGEERAKGNILERFSAQQFPDLHSELNLSSLELGDSALYFCASSVGMSYGEKLFFGSGTQLSVL.

The chain recombines TRBV9 with TRBJ1-2, with unresolved D. Trimming stripped 3 bases from V and 8 bases from J, with 11 bases between. CDR3 size: 12 residues. CDR1 is SGDLS and CDR2 is YYNGEE in the germline V gene. CDR3 sequence (DNA): TGTGCCAGCAGCGAGCCCCCGGGAGGCTACACCTTC. Protein: CASSEPPGGYTF.

The chain couples TRBV30 to TRBJ1-5; 7 bases match TRBD1. J lost 6 bases, V lost 0 bases, and 5 bases had no gene match. The CDR3 contains 14 residues. Germline-derived CDR1 and CDR2 are GTSNPN and SVGIG (reference sequence). The CDR3 loop reads CAWSVQGGTQPQHF. CDR3 DNA: TGTGCCTGGAGTGTACAAGGGGGCACTCAGCCCCAGCATTTT.

In this sample, this clone turned up once. V and J are TRBV6-5 and TRBJ1-1; 7 bases agree with TRBD1. The CDR3 covers 13 residues. V lost 2 bases to trimming and J lost 8 bases; unmatched junction nucleotides: 5. In germline, CDR1 is MNHEY, CDR2 SVGAGI. DNA for the CDR3: TGTGCCAGCAGTTACAAGGGGGCAGAGGAAGCTTTCTTT. This sequence encodes CASSYKGAEEAFF.

This chain joins TRBV5-6 and TRBJ2-3; 10 bases match TRBD2. Losses at the gene ends were 0 bases for V and 2 bases for J; bases not matched to a gene: 3. The CDR3 is 16 amino acids. Germline values: CDR1 SGHDT, CDR2 YYEEEE. The CDR3 sequence: CASSLDSGGSTDTQYF. CDR3 coding DNA: TGTGCCAGCAGCTTGGATAGCGGGGGGTCCACAGATACGCAGTATTTT.

V usage is TRBV4-3 and J usage is TRBJ1-5; no reliable D call. In germline, CDR1 is LGHNA, CDR2 YSLEER. Trimming pared 0 bases from V and 0 bases from J, leaving 6 bases between. The CDR3 totals 15 residues. The CDR3 reads CASSQDYLSNQPQHF. The DNA for the CDR3 is TGCGCCAGCAGCCAAGACTATCTTAGCAATCAGCCCCAGCATTTT.

The chain carries TRBV12-3 or TRBV12-4 and TRBJ1-2; D gene uncertain. V gave up 3 bases and J gave up 1 base, with 3 bases separating them. The length of the CDR3 is 12 residues. Here the CDR3 reads CASSFSNYGYTF. The CDR3 nucleotides are TGTGCCAGCAGTTTCAGTAACTATGGCTACACCTTC.

The V and J genes are TRBV7-2 and TRBJ2-5; D is unclear. V lost 5 bases and J 5 bases, leaving 12 bases between the germline ends. This CDR3 region has 13 residues. Germline CDR1 and CDR2: SGHTA and FQGNSA. CDR3 coding DNA: TGTGCCAGCAGCCCGACTTTCTGGGAGACCCAGTACTTC. Protein product: CASSPTFWETQYF.

This clone occurred once. The chain recombines TRBV6-5 with TRBJ2-1; the match to TRBD2 covers 12 bases. This CDR3 contains 14 residues. The J segment lost 8 bases and the V segment lost 6 bases, leaving 5 bases of the junction unmatched. CDR1 and CDR2 (germline): MNHEY, SVGAGI. The CDR3 reads CASSLAGGGYEQFF. CDR3 coding DNA: TGTGCCAGCAGCCTAGCGGGGGGGGGCTATGAGCAGTTCTTC.

CDR3 residues: CASSLVGLHSYEQYF. The CDR3 DNA reads TGTGCCAGCAGCTTAGTGGGACTCCACTCCTACGAGCAGTACTTC. The chain employs TRBV7-8 and TRBJ2-7, with D possibly TRBD2 on 6 matching bases. Germline V lookup: CDR1 SGHVS, CDR2 FQNEAQ. There are 15 residues in the CDR3. Trimming left V 1 base short and J 0 bases short, with 10 bases between.

The J gene is TRBJ2-3, the V gene TRBV5-1; 8 bases map to TRBD2. The CDR3 runs to 15 residues. Germline CDR1 is SGHRS and CDR2 is YFSETQ. The junction had 8 bases not matched to a gene; V was cut back by 4 bases and J by 4 bases. The CDR3 nucleotides are TGCGCCAGCAGCCCTCGCCAGACTAGCGCAGATACGCAGTATTTT. It encodes CASSPRQTSADTQYF.

The V gene is TRBV14, the J gene TRBJ2-1; 9 bases agree with TRBD2. CDR1 is SGHDN and CDR2 is FVKESK in the germline V gene. This CDR3 contains 16 residues. Unmatched junction bases numbered 9, after V lost 4 bases and J lost 5 bases. CDR3 DNA sequence: TGTGCCAGCAGCCTCGGGACTAGCATTCCCGACAATGAGCAGTTCTTC. Translating gives CASSLGTSIPDNEQFF.

This rearrangement joins TRBV18 to TRBJ1-2, with 7 bases matching TRBD1. The CDR3 has 14 amino acids. Germline CDR1 and CDR2: KGHSH and LQKENI. The ends lost 8 bases at V and 4 bases at J; junction bases unmatched: 10. In nucleotides, the CDR3 is TGTGCCAGCCGTATCGACAGGGCTTCCTATGGCTACACCTTC. Protein product: CASRIDRASYGYTF. Drawing the rest from reference TRBV18 and TRBJ1-2, the complete variable domain is NAGVMQNPRHLVRRRGQEARLRCSPMKGHSHVYWYRQLPEEGLKFMVYLQKENIIDESGMPKERFSAEFPKEGPSILRIQQVVRGDSAAYFCASRIDRASYGYTFGSGTRLTVV.

The chain joins TRBV3-1 (or the pseudogene TRBV3-2) to TRBJ2-7; D is possibly TRBD1 (6 bases). V dropped 5 bases and J dropped 2 bases, with 25 bases sitting between them. Germline CDR1 LGHDT, CDR2 YNNKEL (reference sequence). The CDR3 runs 18 residues. The CDR3 DNA reads as TGTGCCAGCAGCTCGCGAGCATGGGGAGATGGACAGCCCTACGAGCAGTACTTC. It specifies CASSSRAWGDGQPYEQYF.

This chain uses TRBV2 with TRBJ2-1; 11 bases fit TRBD2. The V segment lost 5 bases and the J segment 12 bases; nucleotides outside the gene matches: 12. The CDR3 covers 15 residues. Germline CDR1 and CDR2: SNHLY and FYNNEI. The CDR3 DNA reads as TGTGCCAGCAGTACTTTAGCGGGGGGGCCGGACGGGCAGTTCTTC. Translating gives CASSTLAGGPDGQFF.

The CDR3 region is CASSRKTGQGIGSFF. The CDR3 region has the DNA TGTGCCAGCAGCCGTAAGACCGGACAGGGGATCGGGTCTTTCTTT. J is TRBJ1-1 and V is TRBV5-6; TRBD1 aligns across 9 bases. The CDR3 length is 15 residues. The germline gives CDR1 SGHDT, CDR2 YYEEEE. With V trimmed by 4 bases and J by 12 bases, 16 bases remained unmatched.

The chain uses TRBV7-9 and TRBJ2-5; D is ambiguous. Germline CDR1 SEHNR, CDR2 FQNEAQ (reference sequence). The CDR3 length is 13 residues. Trimming removed 6 bases at V and 5 bases at J, with 13 bases between. In nucleotides, the CDR3 is TGTGCCAGCAGTTCCGAGGTTAGGGAGACCCAGTACTTC. Residues: CASSSEVRETQYF.

V and J are TRBV29-1 and TRBJ1-1, with a tentative D call TRBD1 (6 bases). Germline V lookup: CDR1 SQVTM, CDR2 ANQGSEA. V lost 8 bases to trimming and J lost 0 bases, with 13 bases between them. This CDR3 region has 13 residues. The CDR3 sequence: CSPDSGMNTEAFF. The CDR3, as DNA: TGCAGCCCGGACAGCGGGATGAACACTGAAGCTTTCTTT.

The table lists this clone with a count of one. An end of the junction does not agree with germline; a read error may underlie this. The chain couples TRBV4-1 to TRBJ2-7; 8 bases are a match to TRBD2. This CDR3 comprises 14 residues. Germline V CDR1 and CDR2: MGHRA, YSYEKL. CDR3 protein: CASSPRGAGEEQYF. The DNA for the CDR3 is TGTGCCAGCAGCCCGCGGGGGGCCGGTGAGGAGCAGTACTTC.